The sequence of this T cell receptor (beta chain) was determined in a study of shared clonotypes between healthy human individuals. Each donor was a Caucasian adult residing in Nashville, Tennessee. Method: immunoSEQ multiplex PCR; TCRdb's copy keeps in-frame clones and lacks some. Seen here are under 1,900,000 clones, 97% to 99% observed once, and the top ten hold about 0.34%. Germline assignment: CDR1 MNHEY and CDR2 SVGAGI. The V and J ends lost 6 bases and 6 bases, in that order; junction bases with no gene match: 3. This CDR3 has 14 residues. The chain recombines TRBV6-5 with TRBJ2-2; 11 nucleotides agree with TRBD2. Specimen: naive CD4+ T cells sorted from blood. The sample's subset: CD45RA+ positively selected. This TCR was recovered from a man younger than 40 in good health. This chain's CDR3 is CASRPSGRSGELFF. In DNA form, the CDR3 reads TGTGCCAGCAGACCTAGCGGGAGGTCCGGGGAGCTGTTTTTT.